Described below is a single T cell receptor beta chain sequence and its context. The data were obtained in a study of T cells after yellow fever vaccination. In TCRdb, the 5' RACE reads were re-called with MiXCR into one record per CDR3 protein. There are some 550,000 distinct CDR3 sequences in the sample; around 21% occur only once, and 14% lies in the top ten. The CDR3 spans 17 residues. Germline V gene sequence: CDR1 SEHNR, CDR2 FQNEAQ (reference sequence). Germline trimming cut 5 bases from V and 6 bases from J; bases unmatched to any gene: 16. The TCR comes from a man aged 25-45 years who received the YFV17D yellow fever vaccine. The chain carries TRBV7-9 and TRBJ2-7, with 10 bases matching TRBD2. Sequenced here: PBMCs, sampled 15 days after the yellow fever booster vaccination. CDR3 nucleotide sequence: TGTGCCAGCAGCCCAGGGACTAGCGCTTCTTTTATCTTCGAGCAGTACTTC. Its translation: CASSPGTSASFIFEQYF.